The entry below describes one T cell receptor (beta chain). Its specificity is unknown. V lost 4 bases, J lost 2 bases, and 15 bases lay in between. The CDR3 is 15 amino acids. Germline V gene data show CDR1 as SGHRS and CDR2 as YFSETQ. This sample was included in a study of shared clonotypes between healthy human individuals. Study summary: Donors had three CD4 naive, three CD4 memory, two CD8 naive and one CD8 memory plate apiece.

Repertoires were generated with immunoSEQ multiplex PCR, while TCRdb's copy carries only in-frame clones and drops some. The table includes 2 million to 2.5 million clones, around 90% detected once. Points from the study as a whole: Of the naive CD4 clonotypes, around 5% were shared across several donors. Sharing of clonotypes among donors was expected to vary with sequencing depth.

The rearrangement links TRBV5-1 to TRBJ1-2; a possible D gene is TRBD1 (5 bases). Source material: naive CD4+ T cells from PBMCs. Subset reported: CD45RA+ positively selected. The sequence was collected from a man between 18 and 29 years old in good health. Some clones in this sample may be carry-over from other donors' samples. In DNA form, the CDR3 reads TGCGCCAGCAGCCCTGTAACAGGAAACAACTATGGCTACACCTTC. Translating it yields CASSPVTGNNYGYTF.